This T cell receptor beta chain was identified in a study of CD8 T cells in Susac syndrome. Study-level information: Patients with Susac syndrome were, at the time of blood collection, therapy-naive, maintained on corticosteroids, or maintained on intravenous immunoglobulin alone.

V shed 2 bases and J 6 bases; nucleotides not matched to a gene: 9. Germline CDR1 MNHEY, CDR2 SVGEGT. This CDR3 is built from 15 residues. Random hexamers were used to reverse transcribe about 0.45 to 1 ug of RNA. TCRdb processed the immunoSEQ multiplex PCR reads anew with MiXCR; each CDR3 protein has one entry. The sample contains around 81,000 distinct CDR3 sequences, nearly 95% of which appear only once. The clonotype was recovered from a human donor with Susac syndrome. The J gene is TRBJ2-7, the V gene TRBV6-2 or TRBV6-3; TRBD1 agrees at 8 bases. Sequenced material: CD8+ T cells from PBMCs. The DNA for the CDR3 is TGTGCCAGCAGTTACCCAGGGACAGGCCGGGCCGAGCAGTACTTC. Translation gives CASSYPGTGRAEQYF.